Listed here are 8 T cell receptor beta chains from one sample, sequenced in a study of cytomegalovirus exposure and HLA in healthy donors. The PCR made use of 60 Vbeta and 13 Jbeta primers. Assay: immunoSEQ multiplex PCR; the TCRdb copy retains only in-frame clones and omits some. The sample comprises 85,000 to 120,000 clones, over 60% of which are singletons, and around 5.8% rests with the top ten. The sample comprised PBMCs. These receptors originate from a woman aged 45-65 years in good health and CMV-seropositive.

V gene TRBV19 combines with J gene TRBJ1-5, with 10 bases aligning to TRBD1. J gave up 3 bases and V 5 bases, and 7 bases lay outside the gene matches. Looked up from germline, CDR1 is LNHDA and CDR2 is SQIVND (reference sequence). This CDR3 contains 16 residues. The CDR3 DNA reads as TGTGCCAGTAGTTCGTGGACAGGGGGGAACAATCAGCCCCAGCATTTT. Protein product: CASSSWTGGNNQPQHF.

The rearrangement uses TRBV2 and TRBJ2-3; possibly TRBD2 for D (5 bases). The ends were cut back, 3 bases at V and 2 bases at J, with 12 bases in the middle. Germline V lookup: CDR1 SNHLY, CDR2 FYNNEI. The CDR3 contains 15 residues. The DNA of the CDR3 is TGTGCCAGCAGTGACGGGAACGGAGACACAGATACGCAGTATTTT. Its protein product is CASSDGNGDTDTQYF.

The gene calls are TRBV29-1 and TRBJ1-1; unclear D gene. CDR3 length: 13 amino acids. V dropped 5 bases and J dropped 3 bases, with 13 bases sitting between them. Germline CDR1 and CDR2: SQVTM and ANQGSEA. The CDR3 reads CSVCGLLDTEAFF. DNA for the CDR3: TGCAGCGTTTGCGGGCTTCTTGACACTGAAGCTTTCTTT. Filled out from reference TRBV29-1 and TRBJ1-1, the complete variable domain reads SAVISQKPSRDICQRGTSLTIQCQVDSQVTMMFWYRQQPGQSLTLIATANQGSEATYESGFVIDKFPISRPNLTFSTLTVSNMSPEDSSIYLCSVCGLLDTEAFFGQGTRLTVV.

The J gene is TRBJ1-6, the V gene TRBV27; D is uncertain. V dropped 2 bases and J dropped 3 bases, with 8 bases sitting between them. Germline V gives CDR1 MNHEY, CDR2 SMNVEV (reference sequence). The CDR3 length is 15 residues. DNA of the CDR3: TGTGCCAGCAGTTTACAGGCCCTCTATAATTCACCCCTCCACTTT. Translated: CASSLQALYNSPLHF.

The chain's CDR3 is CASCRDRNTEAFF. The CDR3, as DNA: TGTGCCAGCTGTCGGGACAGGAACACTGAAGCTTTCTTT. The chain uses TRBV27 and TRBJ1-1; 7 bases match TRBD1. The CDR3 has 13 residues. Per the germline V gene, CDR1 is MNHEY and CDR2 is SMNVEV (reference sequence). J gave up 1 base and V 8 bases, and 4 bases lay outside the gene matches.

The chain has TRBV25-1 and TRBJ1-4, with D possibly being TRBD1 (5 bases). The CDR3 spans 17 residues. Germline-derived CDR1 and CDR2 are MGHDK and SYGVNS. The V and J ends lost 1 base and 4 bases respectively, with 16 bases between them. The CDR3 region has the DNA TGTGCCAGCAGTGAATGGAGGAGGGGAGGCCATAATGAAAAACTGTTTTTT. Translated, it gives CASSEWRRGGHNEKLFF.

CDR3 sequence: CASSPGDRAIPQHF. As DNA, the CDR3 is TGTGCCAGTAGCCCTGGGGACAGAGCCATACCCCAGCATTTT. The V and J genes are TRBV19 and TRBJ1-5; 7 nucleotides agree with TRBD1. CDR1 and CDR2 from the germline V gene are LNHDA and SQIVND (reference sequence). The CDR3 has 14 residues. V shed 6 bases, J shed 10 bases, and the junction held 12 bases outside the gene matches.

V is TRBV5-6 and J is TRBJ1-2; 12 positions agree with TRBD1. V lost 7 bases and J lost 0; bases outside the gene matches: 7. The CDR3 totals 16 residues. Germline-derived CDR1 and CDR2 are SGHDT and YYEEEE. CDR3 loop: CASDKGQGATNYGYTF. Here the CDR3 DNA reads TGTGCCAGCGACAAGGGACAGGGGGCCACTAACTATGGCTACACCTTC.